This T cell receptor (beta chain) comes out of a study of cytomegalovirus exposure and HLA in healthy donors. This cohort consisted of healthy bone marrow donors. PCR employed 60 Vbeta and 13 Jbeta primers. The repertoire was sequenced with immunoSEQ multiplex PCR; TCRdb's copy has only in-frame clones and lacks some. The data contain 100,000 or so clones, around 79% of them singletons. General study points: Reportedly, diagnosis of cytomegalovirus status by the classifier showed high specificity and sensitivity. Later analysis associated a missense DCLRE1C variant with TCR beta V- and J-gene trimming. A few chains tied to CMV proved CMV antigen-specific in vitro.

Note on this clone: The antigen is unknown.

The V end lost 6 bases, the J end lost 2 bases, and 14 bases lay between the germline ends. Germline lookup yields CDR1 SGHVS and CDR2 FQNEAQ. This CDR3 is 16 amino acids long. The chain employs TRBV7-8 and TRBJ2-6, with D perhaps TRBD2 (7 bases). Sequencing was done on a sample of PBMCs. The sequence derives from a male donor in good health and CMV-seropositive. The CDR3 nucleotides read TGTGCCAGCAGGTTCACAGGGAGGGCTGGGGCCAACGTCCTGACTTTC. Amino acids: CASRFTGRAGANVLTF. The whole variable domain, filled in from reference TRBV7-8 and TRBJ2-6, reads GAGVSQSPRYKVAKRGQDVALRCDPISGHVSLFWYQQALGQGPEFLTYFQNEAQLDKSGLPSDRFFAERPEGSVSTLKIQRTQQEDSAVYLCASRFTGRAGANVLTFGAGSRLTVL.